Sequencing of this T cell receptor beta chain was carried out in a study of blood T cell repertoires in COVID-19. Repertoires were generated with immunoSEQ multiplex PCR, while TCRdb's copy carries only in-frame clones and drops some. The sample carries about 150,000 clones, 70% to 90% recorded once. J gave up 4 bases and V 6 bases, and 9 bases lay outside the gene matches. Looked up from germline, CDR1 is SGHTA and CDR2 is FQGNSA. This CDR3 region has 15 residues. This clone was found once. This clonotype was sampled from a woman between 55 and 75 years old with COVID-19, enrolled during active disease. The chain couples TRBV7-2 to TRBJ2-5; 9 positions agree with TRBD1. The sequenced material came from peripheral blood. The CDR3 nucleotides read TGTGCCAGCAGTAAGTGGCAGGGACAGGGAGAGACCCAGTACTTC. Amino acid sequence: CASSKWQGQGETQYF.